This TCR beta chain came from a study of shared clonotypes between healthy human individuals. Naive-designated CD8 cells lacked CD45RO, were positively enriched for CCR7, and omitted terminally differentiated effector memory CD45RA+ cells. On this clone: Antigen: not known.

Germline assignment: CDR1 LNHDA and CDR2 SQIVND (reference sequence). CDR3 size: 17 residues. The V and J ends lost 2 bases and 3 bases respectively, with 17 bases between them. A deep-level run was used for the assay. Sequencing was performed with immunoSEQ multiplex PCR; in TCRdb, only in-frame clones are kept and a portion is missing. The sample consists of roughly 2,000,000 clones, around 93% of them appearing once. Findings and limits, study-wide: The authors sampled blood alone, and tissue repertoires likely differ. When naive CD4 clonotypes were compared across a few donors, 4% to 5.5% were shared.

Material: naive CD8+ T cells from PBMCs. The V call is TRBV19, the J call TRBJ1-5; D is perhaps TRBD1 (6 bases). The TCR originated in a young man in good health. Some clones in this sample may be carry-over from other donors' samples. CDR3 DNA: TGTGCCAGTAGTATATTGGGGGGGCCGGGGATCAATCAGCCCCAGCATTTT. Residues: CASSILGGPGINQPQHF.